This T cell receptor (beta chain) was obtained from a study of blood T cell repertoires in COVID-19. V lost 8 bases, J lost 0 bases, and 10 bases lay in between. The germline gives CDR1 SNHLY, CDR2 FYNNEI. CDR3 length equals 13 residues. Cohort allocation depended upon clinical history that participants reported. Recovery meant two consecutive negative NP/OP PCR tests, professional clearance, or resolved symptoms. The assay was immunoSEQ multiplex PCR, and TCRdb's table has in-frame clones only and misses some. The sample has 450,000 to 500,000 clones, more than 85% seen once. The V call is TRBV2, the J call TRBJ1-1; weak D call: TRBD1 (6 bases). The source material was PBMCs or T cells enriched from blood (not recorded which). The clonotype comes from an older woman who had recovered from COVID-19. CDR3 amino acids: CASGQYLNTEAFF. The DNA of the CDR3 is TGTGCCAGCGGACAGTACTTGAACACTGAAGCTTTCTTT.